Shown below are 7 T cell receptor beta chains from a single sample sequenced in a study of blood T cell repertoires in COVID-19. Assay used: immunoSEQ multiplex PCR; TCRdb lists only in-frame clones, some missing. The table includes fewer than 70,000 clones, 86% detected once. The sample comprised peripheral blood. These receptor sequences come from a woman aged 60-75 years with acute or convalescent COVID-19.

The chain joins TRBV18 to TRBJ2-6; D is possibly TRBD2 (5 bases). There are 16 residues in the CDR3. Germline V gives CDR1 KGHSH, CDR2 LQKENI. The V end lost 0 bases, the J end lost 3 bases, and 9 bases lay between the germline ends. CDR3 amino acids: CASSPPVGSGANVLTF. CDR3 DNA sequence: TGTGCCAGCTCACCACCGGTGGGGAGTGGGGCCAACGTCCTGACTTTC.

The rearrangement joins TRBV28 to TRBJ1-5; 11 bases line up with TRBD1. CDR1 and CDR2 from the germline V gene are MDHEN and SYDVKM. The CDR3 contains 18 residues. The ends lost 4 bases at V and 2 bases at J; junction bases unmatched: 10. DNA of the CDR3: TGTGCCAGCAGTTCCCAGAGGACAGGGGGCTCGCGCAATCAGCCCCAGCATTTT. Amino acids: CASSSQRTGGSRNQPQHF.

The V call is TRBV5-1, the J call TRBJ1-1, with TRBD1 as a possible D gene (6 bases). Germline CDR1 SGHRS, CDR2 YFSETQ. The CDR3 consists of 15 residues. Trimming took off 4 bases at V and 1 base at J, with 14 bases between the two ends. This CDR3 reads CASSNPGQANTEAFF. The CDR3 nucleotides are TGCGCCAGCAGCAATCCGGGACAAGCGAACACTGAAGCTTTCTTT. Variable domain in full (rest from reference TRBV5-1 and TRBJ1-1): KAGVTQTPRYLIKTRGQQVTLSCSPISGHRSVSWYQQTPGQGLQFLFEYFSETQRNKGNFPGRFSGRQFSNSRSEMNVSTLELGDSALYLCASSNPGQANTEAFFGQGTRLTVV.

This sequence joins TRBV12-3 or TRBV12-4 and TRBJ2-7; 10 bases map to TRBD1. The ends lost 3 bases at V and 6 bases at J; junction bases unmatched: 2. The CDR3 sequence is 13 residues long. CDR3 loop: CASSFGTGVEQYF. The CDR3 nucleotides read TGTGCCAGCAGTTTCGGGACAGGGGTCGAGCAGTACTTC.

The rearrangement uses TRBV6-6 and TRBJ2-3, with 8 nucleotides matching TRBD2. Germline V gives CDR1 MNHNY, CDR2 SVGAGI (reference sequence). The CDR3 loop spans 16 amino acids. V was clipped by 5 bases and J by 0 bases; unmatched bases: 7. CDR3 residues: CASSHGSGGSTDTQYF. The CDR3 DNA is TGTGCCAGCAGTCATGGATCGGGGGGGAGCACAGATACGCAGTATTTT.

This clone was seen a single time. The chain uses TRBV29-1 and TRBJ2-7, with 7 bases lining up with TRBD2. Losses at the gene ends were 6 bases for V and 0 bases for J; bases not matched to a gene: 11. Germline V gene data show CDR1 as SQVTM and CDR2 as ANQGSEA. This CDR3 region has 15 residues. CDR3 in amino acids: CSVRKAREVSYEQYF. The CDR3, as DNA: TGCAGCGTACGAAAGGCCCGGGAGGTCTCCTACGAGCAGTACTTC.

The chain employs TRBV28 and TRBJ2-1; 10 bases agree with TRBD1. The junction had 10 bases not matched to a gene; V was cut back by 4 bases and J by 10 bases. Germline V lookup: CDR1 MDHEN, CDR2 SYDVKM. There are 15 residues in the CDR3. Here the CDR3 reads CASSSPGQGNREQFF. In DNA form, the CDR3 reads TGTGCCAGCAGTTCCCCGGGACAGGGGAACCGCGAGCAGTTCTTC.